The entry that follows covers one T cell receptor beta chain sequence. The antigen is not known. These data belong to a study of CD8 T cells in ankylosing spondylitis. Trimming pared 8 bases from V and 2 bases from J, leaving 16 bases between. CDR3 length equals 13 residues. Germline assignment: CDR1 DFQATT and CDR2 SNEGSKA (reference sequence). The authors made TCR beta libraries by quantitative 5'-RACE with molecular barcodes. TCRdb fed the 5' RACE reads into MiXCR, producing one record per CDR3 protein. In the table there are 150,000 to 200,000 distinct CDR3 sequences, approximately 18% of which are singletons. Findings of the study overall: Several highly homologous variants made up a TCR beta motif that seemed to typify ankylosing spondylitis blood.

The sample comprised blood, either unsorted or a sorted T cell fraction (not recorded which). The chain links TRBV20-1 to TRBJ2-7; no reliable D call. The TCR sequence derives from a male donor aged 10-35 years with ankylosing spondylitis or in good health (not recorded which). CDR3 region: CSLTKASPYEQYF. For the CDR3, the DNA is TGCAGTCTCACCAAGGCAAGTCCCTACGAGCAGTACTTC.